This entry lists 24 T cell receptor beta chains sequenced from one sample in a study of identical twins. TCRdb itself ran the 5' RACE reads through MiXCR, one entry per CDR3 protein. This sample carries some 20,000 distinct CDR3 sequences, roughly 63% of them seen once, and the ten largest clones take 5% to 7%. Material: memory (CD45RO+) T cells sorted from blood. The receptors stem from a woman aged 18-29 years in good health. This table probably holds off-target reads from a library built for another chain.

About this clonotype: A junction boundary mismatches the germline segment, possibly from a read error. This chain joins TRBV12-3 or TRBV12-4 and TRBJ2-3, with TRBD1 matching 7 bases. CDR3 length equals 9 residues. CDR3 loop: CASGIDRVF. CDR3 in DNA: TGTGCCAGCGGGATAGACAGGGTCTTT.

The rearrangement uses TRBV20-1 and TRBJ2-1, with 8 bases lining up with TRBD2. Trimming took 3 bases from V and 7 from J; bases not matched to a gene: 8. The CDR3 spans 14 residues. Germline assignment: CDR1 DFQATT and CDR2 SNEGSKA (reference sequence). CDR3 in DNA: TGCAGTGCTAGGATGGGACTAGGATTAAATGAGCAGTTCTTC. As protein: CSARMGLGLNEQFF.

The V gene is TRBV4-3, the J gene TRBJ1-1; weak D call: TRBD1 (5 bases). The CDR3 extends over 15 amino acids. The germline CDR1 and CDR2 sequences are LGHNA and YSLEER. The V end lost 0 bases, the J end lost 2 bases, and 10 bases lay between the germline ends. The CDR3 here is CASSQDRGGNTEAFF. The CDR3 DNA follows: TGCGCCAGCAGCCAAGATCGCGGGGGAAACACTGAAGCTTTCTTT.

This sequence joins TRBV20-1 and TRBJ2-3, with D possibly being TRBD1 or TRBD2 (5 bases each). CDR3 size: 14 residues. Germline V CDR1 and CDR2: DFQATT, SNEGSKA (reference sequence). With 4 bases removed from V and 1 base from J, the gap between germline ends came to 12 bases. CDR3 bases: TGCAGTGCTACCGGGACCCCAGGCACAGATACGCAGTATTTT. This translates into CSATGTPGTDTQYF.

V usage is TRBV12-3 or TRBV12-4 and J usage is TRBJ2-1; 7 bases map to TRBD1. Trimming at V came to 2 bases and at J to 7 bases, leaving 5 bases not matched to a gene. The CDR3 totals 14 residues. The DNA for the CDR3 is TGTGCCAGCAGTTTAAAAGGGGGCGGGAATGAGCAGTTCTTC. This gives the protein CASSLKGGGNEQFF.

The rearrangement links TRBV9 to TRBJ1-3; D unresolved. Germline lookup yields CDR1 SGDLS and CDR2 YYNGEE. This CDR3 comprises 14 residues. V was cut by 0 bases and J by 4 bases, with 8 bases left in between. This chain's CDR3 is CASSVEARGNTIYF. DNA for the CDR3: TGTGCCAGCAGCGTAGAAGCGCGGGGAAACACCATATATTTT.

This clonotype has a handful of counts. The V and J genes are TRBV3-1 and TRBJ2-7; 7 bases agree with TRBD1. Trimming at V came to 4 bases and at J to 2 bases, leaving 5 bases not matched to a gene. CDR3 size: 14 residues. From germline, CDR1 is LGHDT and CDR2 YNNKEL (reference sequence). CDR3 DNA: TGTGCCAGCAGCCGAGAGGGGGCTGCCTACGAGCAGTACTTC. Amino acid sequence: CASSREGAAYEQYF.

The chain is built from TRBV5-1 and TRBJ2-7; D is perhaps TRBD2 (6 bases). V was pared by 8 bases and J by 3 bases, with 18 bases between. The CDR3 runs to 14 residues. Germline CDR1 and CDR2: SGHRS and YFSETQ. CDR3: CASSAGNHIYEQYF. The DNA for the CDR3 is TGCGCCAGTTCGGCGGGGAACCACATCTACGAGCAGTACTTC.

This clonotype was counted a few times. CDR3 sequence reads: CATSGTGVYNEQFF. The CDR3 DNA reads as TGTGCCACCTCCGGGACAGGGGTCTACAATGAGCAGTTCTTC. This chain links TRBV24-1 with TRBJ2-1; TRBD1 agrees at 10 bases. From germline, CDR1 is KGHDR and CDR2 SFDVKD. The length of the CDR3 is 14 residues. V shed 9 bases and J 3 bases; nucleotides not matched to a gene: 4.

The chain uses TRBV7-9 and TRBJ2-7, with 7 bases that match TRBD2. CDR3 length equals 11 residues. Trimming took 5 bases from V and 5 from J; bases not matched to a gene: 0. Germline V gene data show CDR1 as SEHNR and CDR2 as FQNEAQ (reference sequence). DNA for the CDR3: TGTGCCAGCAGCCGGGGGGACGAGCAGTACTTC. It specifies CASSRGDEQYF. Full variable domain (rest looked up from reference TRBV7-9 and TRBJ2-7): DTGVSQNPRHKITKRGQNVTFRCDPISEHNRLYWYRQTLGQGPEFLTYFQNEAQLEKSRLLSDRFSAERPKGSFSTLEIQRTEQGDSAMYLCASSRGDEQYFGPGTRLTVT.

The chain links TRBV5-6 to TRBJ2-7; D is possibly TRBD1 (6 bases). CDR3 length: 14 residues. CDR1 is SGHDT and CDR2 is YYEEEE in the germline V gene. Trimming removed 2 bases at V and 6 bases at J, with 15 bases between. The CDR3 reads CASSFTGTTSEQYF. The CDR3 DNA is TGTGCCAGCAGCTTCACCGGGACAACAAGCGAGCAGTACTTC.

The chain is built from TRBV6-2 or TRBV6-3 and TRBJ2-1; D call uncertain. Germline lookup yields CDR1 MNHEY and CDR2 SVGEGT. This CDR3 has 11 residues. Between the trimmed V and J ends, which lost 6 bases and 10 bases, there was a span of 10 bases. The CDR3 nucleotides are TGTGCCAGCAGCCCCTCGAGGGAGCAGTTCTTC. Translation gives CASSPSREQFF.

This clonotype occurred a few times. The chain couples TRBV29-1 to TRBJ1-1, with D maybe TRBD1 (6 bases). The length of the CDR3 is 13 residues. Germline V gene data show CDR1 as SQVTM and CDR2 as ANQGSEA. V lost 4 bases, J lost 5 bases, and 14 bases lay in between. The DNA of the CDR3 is TGCAGCGTTGGGTTTCAGGGGAGAACTGAAGCTTTCTTT. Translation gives CSVGFQGRTEAFF.

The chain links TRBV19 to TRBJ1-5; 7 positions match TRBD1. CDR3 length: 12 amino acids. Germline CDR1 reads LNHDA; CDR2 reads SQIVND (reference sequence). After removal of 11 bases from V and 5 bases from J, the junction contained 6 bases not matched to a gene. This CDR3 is CAVRGSDQPQHF. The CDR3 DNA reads TGTGCCGTCAGGGGGTCGGATCAGCCCCAGCATTTT. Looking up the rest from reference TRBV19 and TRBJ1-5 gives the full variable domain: DGGITQSPKYLFRKEGQNVTLSCEQNLNHDAMYWYRQDPGQGLRLIYYSQIVNDFQKGDIAEGYSVSREKKESFPLTVTSAQKNPTAFYLCAVRGSDQPQHFGDGTRLSIL.

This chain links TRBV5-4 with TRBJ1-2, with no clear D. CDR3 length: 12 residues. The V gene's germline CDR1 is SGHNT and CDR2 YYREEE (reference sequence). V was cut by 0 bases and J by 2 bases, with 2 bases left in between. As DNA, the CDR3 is TGTGCCAGCAGCTTGGACAACTATGGCTACACCTTC. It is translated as CASSLDNYGYTF. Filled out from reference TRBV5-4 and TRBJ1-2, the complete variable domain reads ETGVTQSPTHLIKTRGQQVTLRCSSQSGHNTVSWYQQALGQGPQFIFQYYREEENGRGNFPPRFSGLQFPNYSSELNVNALELDDSALYLCASSLDNYGYTFGSGTRLTVV.

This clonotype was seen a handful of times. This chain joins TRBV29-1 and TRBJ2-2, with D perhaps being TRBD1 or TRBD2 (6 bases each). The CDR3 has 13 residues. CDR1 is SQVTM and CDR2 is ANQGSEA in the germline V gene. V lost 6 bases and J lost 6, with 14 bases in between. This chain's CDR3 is CSVATGASGELFF. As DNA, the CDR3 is TGCAGCGTAGCCACGGGGGCGTCCGGGGAGCTGTTTTTT.

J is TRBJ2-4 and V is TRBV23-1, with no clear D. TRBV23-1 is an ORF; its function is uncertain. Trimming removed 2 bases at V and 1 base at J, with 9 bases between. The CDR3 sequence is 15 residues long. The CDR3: CASSQPPFAKNIQYF. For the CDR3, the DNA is TGCGCCAGCAGTCAACCCCCCTTTGCCAAAAACATTCAGTACTTC.

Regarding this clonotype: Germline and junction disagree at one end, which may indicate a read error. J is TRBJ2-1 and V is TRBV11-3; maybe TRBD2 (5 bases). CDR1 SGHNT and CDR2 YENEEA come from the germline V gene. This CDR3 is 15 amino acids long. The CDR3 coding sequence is TGTGCCAGCAGCCTAGACTATGTAGCCCCCCCCGAGCAGTTCTTC. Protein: CASSLDYVAPPEQFF. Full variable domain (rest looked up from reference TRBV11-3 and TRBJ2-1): EAGVVQSPRYKIIEKKQPVAFWCNPISGHNTLYWYLQNLGQGPELLIRYENEEAVDDSQLPKDRFSAERLKGVDSTLKIQPAELGDSAVYLCASSLDYVAPPEQFFGPGTRLTVL.

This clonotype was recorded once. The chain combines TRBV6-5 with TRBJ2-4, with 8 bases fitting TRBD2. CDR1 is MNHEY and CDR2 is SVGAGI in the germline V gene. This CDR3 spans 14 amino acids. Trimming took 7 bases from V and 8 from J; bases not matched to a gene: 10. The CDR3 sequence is CASTLRAGRDIQYF. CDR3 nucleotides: TGTGCCAGCACCCTAAGGGCCGGGAGGGACATTCAGTACTTC.

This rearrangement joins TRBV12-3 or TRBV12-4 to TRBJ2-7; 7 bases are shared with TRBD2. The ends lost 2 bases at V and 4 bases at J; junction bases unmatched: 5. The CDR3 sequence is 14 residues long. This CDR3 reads CASSLSGKGYEQYF. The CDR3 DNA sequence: TGTGCCAGCAGTTTAAGCGGGAAGGGGTACGAGCAGTACTTC.

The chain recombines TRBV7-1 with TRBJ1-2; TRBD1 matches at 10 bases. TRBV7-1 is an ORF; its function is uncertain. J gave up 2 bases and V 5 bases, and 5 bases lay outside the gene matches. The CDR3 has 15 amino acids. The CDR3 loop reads CASSLRTGGNYGYTF. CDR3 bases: TGTGCCAGCAGCCTCCGGACAGGGGGGAACTATGGCTACACCTTC.

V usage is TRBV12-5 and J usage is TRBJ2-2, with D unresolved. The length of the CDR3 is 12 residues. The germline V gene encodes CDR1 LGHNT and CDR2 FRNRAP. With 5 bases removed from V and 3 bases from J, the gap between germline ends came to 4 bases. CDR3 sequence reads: CASGEDTGELFF. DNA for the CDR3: TGTGCTAGTGGTGAAGACACCGGGGAGCTGTTTTTT.

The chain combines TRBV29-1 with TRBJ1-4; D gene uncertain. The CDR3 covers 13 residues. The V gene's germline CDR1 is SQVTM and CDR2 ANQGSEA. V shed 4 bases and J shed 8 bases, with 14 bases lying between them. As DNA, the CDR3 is TGCAGCGTTGGTGGGCTTGAAAGGGAAAAACTGTTTTTT. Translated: CSVGGLEREKLFF. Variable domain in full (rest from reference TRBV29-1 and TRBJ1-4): SAVISQKPSRDICQRGTSLTIQCQVDSQVTMMFWYRQQPGQSLTLIATANQGSEATYESGFVIDKFPISRPNLTFSTLTVSNMSPEDSSIYLCSVGGLEREKLFFGSGTQLSVL.

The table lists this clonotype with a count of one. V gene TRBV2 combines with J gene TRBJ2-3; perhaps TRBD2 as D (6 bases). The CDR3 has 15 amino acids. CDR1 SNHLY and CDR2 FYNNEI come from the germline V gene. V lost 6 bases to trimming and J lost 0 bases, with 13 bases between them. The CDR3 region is CASRKLASSTDTQYF. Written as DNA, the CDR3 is TGTGCCAGCAGGAAACTAGCCTCTAGCACAGATACGCAGTATTTT.